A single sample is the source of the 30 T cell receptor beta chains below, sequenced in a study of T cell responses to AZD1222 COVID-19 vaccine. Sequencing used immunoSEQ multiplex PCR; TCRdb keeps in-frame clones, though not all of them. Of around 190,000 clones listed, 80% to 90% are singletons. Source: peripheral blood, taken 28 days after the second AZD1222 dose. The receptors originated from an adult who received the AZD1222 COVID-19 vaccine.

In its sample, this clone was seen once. The CDR3 is CASSWGRGSGANVLTF. The CDR3 region has the DNA TGTGCCAGCAGTTGGGGCAGGGGCTCTGGGGCCAACGTCCTGACTTTC. The J gene is TRBJ2-6, the V gene TRBV6-5; D is perhaps TRBD1 (6 bases). CDR1 and CDR2 (germline): MNHEY, SVGAGI. The length of the CDR3 is 16 residues. Trimming stripped 4 bases from V and 0 bases from J, with 10 bases between.

This CDR3 is CAWSSGHWQPQHF. The CDR3 DNA follows: TGTGCCTGGAGTAGCGGACACTGGCAGCCCCAGCATTTT. V usage is TRBV30 and J usage is TRBJ1-5; perhaps TRBD1 as D (5 bases). Germline V gives CDR1 GTSNPN, CDR2 SVGIG (reference sequence). This CDR3 contains 13 residues. The ends were cut back, 2 bases at V and 7 bases at J, with 12 bases in the middle.

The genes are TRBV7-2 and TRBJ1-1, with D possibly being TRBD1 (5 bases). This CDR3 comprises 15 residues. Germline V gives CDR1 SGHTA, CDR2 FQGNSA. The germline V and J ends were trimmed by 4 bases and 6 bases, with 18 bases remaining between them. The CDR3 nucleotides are TGTGCCAGCAGCTCCTCCCGGGGGAGGGGACCTGAAGCTTTCTTT. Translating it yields CASSSSRGRGPEAFF.

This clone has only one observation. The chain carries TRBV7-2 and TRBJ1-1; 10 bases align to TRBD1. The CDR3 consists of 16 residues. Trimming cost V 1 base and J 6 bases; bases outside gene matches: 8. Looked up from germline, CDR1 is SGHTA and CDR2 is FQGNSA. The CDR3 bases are TGTGCCAGCAGCTTAGTGTCGGGACAGGGGTTTCCTGAAGCTTTCTTT. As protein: CASSLVSGQGFPEAFF.

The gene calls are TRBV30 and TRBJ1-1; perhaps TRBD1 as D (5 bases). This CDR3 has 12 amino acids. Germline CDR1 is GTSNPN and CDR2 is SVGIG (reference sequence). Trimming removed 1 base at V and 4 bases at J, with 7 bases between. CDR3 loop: CAWSGGTTEAFF. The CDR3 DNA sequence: TGTGCCTGGAGTGGTGGGACCACTGAAGCTTTCTTT.

CDR3 sequence reads: CSVETGTTNEKLFF. The CDR3 DNA is TGCAGCGTTGAAACTGGAACAACTAATGAAAAACTGTTTTTT. This chain joins TRBV29-1 and TRBJ1-4; no reliable D call. The V end lost 2 bases, the J end lost 0 bases, and 7 bases lay between the germline ends. The CDR3 is made up of 14 amino acids. CDR1 is SQVTM and CDR2 is ANQGSEA in the germline V gene.

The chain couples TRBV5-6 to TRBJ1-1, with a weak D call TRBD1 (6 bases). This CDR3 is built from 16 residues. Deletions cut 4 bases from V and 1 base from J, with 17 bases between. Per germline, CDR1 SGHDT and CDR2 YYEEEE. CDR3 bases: TGTGCCAGCAGCGCCCGGCCACAGGGAGCGAACACTGAAGCTTTCTTT. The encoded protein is CASSARPQGANTEAFF.

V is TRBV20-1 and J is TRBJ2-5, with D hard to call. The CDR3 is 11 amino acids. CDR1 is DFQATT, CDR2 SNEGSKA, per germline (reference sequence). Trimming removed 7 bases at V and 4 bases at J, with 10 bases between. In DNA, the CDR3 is TGCAGTGGCAGGAAGGGAGAGACCCAGTACTTC. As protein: CSGRKGETQYF.

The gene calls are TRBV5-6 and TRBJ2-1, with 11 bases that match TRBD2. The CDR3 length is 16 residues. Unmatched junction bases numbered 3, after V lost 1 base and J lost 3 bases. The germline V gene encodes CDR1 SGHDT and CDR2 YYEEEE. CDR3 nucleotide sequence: TGTGCCAGCAGCTTGTTCCTAGCGGGGGGCTACAATGAGCAGTTCTTC. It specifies CASSLFLAGGYNEQFF.

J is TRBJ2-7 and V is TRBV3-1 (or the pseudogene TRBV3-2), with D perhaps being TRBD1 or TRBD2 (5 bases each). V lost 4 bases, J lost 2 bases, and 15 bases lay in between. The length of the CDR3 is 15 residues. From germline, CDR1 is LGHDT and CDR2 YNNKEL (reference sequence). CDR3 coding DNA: TGTGCCAGCAGCCTCCGTTCGGGGCAGCCCTACGAGCAGTACTTC. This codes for CASSLRSGQPYEQYF.

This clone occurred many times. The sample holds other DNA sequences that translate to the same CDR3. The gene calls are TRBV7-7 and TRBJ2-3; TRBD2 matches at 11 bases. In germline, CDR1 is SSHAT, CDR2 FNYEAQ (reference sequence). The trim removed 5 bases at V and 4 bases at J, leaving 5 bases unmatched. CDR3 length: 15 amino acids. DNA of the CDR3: TGTGCCAGCAGCCCCGGGACTAGCGGAGCAGATACGCAGTATTTT. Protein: CASSPGTSGADTQYF.

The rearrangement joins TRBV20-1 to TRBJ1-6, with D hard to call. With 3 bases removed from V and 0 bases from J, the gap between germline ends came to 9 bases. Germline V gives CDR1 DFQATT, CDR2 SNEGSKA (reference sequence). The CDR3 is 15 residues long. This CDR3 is CSASRVSSYNSPLHF. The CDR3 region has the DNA TGCAGTGCTAGTAGGGTGAGCTCCTATAATTCACCCCTCCACTTT.

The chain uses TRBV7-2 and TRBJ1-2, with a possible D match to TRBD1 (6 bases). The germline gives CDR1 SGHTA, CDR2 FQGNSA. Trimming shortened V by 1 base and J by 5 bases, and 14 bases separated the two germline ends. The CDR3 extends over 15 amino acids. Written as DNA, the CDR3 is TGTGCCAGCAGCTTAGAACAGGGACGGATTTATGGCTACACCTTC. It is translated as CASSLEQGRIYGYTF.

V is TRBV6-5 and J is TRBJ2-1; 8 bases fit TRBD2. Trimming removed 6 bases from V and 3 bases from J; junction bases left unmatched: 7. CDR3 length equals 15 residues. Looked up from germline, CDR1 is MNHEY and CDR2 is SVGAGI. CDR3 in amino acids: CASRPPGLDYNEQFF. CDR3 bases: TGTGCCAGCAGGCCCCCGGGACTAGACTACAATGAGCAGTTCTTC.

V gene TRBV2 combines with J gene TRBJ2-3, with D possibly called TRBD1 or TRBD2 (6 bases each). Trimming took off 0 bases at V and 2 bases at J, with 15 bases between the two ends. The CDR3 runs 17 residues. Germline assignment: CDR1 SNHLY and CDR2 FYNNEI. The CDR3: CASSEALRRGNTDTQYF. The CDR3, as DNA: TGTGCCAGCAGTGAAGCGCTTCGGAGGGGGAACACAGATACGCAGTATTTT.

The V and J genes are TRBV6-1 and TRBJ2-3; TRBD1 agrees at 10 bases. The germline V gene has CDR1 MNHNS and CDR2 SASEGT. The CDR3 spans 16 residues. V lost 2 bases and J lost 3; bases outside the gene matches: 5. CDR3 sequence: CASSERGQGSTDTQYF. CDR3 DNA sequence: TGTGCCAGCAGTGAAAGGGGACAGGGGTCGACAGATACGCAGTATTTT.

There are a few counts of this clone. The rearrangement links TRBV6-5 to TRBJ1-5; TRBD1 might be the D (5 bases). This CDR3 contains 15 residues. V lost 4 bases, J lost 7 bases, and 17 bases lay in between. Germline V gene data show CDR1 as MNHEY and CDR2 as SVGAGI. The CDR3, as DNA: TGTGCCAGCAGTTCCCAAGTCGGGGCACGCCAGCCCCAGCATTTT. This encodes CASSSQVGARQPQHF.

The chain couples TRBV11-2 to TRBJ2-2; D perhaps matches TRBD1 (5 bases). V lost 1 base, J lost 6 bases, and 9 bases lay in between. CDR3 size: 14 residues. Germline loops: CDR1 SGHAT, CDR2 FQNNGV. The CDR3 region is CASSLGARAGELFF. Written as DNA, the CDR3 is TGTGCCAGCAGCTTAGGTGCCAGGGCCGGGGAGCTGTTTTTT. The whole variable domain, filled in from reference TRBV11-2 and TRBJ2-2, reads EAGVAQSPRYKIIEKRQSVAFWCNPISGHATLYWYQQILGQGPKLLIQFQNNGVVDDSQLPKDRFSAERLKGVDSTLKIQPAKLEDSAVYLCASSLGARAGELFFGEGSRLTVL.

CDR3 loop: CASSKARGEYSPLHF. The CDR3 DNA follows: TGTGCCAGCAGCAAAGCAAGGGGGGAATATTCACCCCTCCACTTT. The chain is built from TRBV21-1 and TRBJ1-6. TRBV21-1 is described as a pseudogene. The CDR3 runs 15 residues.

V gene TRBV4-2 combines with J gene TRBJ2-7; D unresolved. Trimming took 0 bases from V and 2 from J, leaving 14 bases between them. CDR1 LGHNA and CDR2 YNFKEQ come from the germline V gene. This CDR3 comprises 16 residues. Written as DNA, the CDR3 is TGTGCCAGCAGCCAAGAATTCGAGAAGGCAACCTACGAGCAGTACTTC. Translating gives CASSQEFEKATYEQYF.

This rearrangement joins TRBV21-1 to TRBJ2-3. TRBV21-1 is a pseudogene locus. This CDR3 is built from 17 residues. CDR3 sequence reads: CASSNPEGFAYTDTQYF. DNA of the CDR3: TGTGCCAGCAGCAACCCAGAAGGGTTCGCATACACAGATACGCAGTATTTT.

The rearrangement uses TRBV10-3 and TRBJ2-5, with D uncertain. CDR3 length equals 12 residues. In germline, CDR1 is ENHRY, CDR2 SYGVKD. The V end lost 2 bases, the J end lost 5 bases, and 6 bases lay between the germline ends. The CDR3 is CAISENSETQYF. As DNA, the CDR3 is TGTGCCATCAGTGAGAATTCCGAGACCCAGTACTTC.

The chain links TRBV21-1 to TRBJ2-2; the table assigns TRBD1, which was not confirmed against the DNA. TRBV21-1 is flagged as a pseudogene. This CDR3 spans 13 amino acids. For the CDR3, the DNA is TGTGCCATCCACAGGGATGGGAACCGGGGAGCTGTTTTT. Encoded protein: CAIHRDGNRGAVF.

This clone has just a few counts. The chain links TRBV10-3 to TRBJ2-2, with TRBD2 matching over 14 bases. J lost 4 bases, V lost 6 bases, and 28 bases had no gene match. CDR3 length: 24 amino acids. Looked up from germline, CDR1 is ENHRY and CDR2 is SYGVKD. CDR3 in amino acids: CAIRARHLPTSGGAMSLITGELFF. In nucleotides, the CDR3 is TGTGCCATCAGAGCCAGACATTTGCCGACTAGCGGGGGGGCCATGAGTCTCATCACCGGGGAGCTGTTTTTT.

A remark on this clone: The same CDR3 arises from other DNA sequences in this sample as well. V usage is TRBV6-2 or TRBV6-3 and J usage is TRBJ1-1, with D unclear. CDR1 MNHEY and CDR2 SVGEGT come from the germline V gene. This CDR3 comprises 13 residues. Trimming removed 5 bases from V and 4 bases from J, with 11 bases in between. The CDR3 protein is CASSDAGSTEAFF. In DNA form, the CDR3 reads TGTGCCAGCAGTGACGCTGGGAGCACTGAAGCTTTCTTT.

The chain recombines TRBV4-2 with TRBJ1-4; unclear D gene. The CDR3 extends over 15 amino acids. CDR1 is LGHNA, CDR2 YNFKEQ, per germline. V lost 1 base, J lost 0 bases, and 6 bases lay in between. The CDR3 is CASSQVSATNEKLFF. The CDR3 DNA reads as TGTGCCAGCAGCCAAGTATCCGCAACTAATGAAAAACTGTTTTTT.

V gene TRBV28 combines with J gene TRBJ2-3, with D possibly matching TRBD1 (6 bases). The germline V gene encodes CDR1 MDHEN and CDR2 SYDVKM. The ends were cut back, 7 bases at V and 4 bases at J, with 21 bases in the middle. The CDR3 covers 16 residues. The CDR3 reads CASTLPGTSVPDTQYF. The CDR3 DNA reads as TGTGCCAGCACCCTACCCGGGACATCCGTCCCAGATACGCAGTATTTT.

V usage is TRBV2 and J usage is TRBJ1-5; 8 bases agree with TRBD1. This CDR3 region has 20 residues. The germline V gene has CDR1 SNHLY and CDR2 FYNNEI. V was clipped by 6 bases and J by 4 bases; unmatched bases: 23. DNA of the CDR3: TGTGCCAGCAGGGGGGATCCGGGACAGGCGGCGCCTCTCGGTAATCAGCCCCAGCATTTT. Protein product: CASRGDPGQAAPLGNQPQHF.

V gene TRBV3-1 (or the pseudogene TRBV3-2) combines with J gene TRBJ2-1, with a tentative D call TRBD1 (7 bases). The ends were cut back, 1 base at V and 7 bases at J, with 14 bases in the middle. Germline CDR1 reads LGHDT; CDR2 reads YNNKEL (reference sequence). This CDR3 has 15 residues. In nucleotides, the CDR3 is TGTGCCAGCAGCCAAGGGAGGGGGCTGGGAAATGAGCAGTTCTTC. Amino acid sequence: CASSQGRGLGNEQFF.

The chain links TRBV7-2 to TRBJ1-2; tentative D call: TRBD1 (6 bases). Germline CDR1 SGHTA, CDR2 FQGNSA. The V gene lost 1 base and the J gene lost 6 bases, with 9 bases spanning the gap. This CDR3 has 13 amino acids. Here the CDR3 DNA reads TGTGCCAGCAGCTTAGACAGGGCGGATGGCTACACCTTC. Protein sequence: CASSLDRADGYTF.